One and the same sample provided the 24 T cell receptor beta chains below, sequenced in a study of T-cell reconstitution after alpha-beta-depleted transplantation in children. TCRbeta library construction was performed incorporating unique molecular identifiers. In TCRdb, the PCR reads were re-called with MiXCR into one record per CDR3 protein. The sample records almost 600,000 distinct CDR3 sequences, 27% being singletons. The source was PBMCs, collected before TCRalphabeta/CD19-depleted stem cell transplant. The receptors here all came from a boy less than two years old with Wiskott-Aldrich syndrome, due to receive a stem cell transplant.

The V and J genes are TRBV20-1 and TRBJ2-1; TRBD2 agrees at 7 bases. The junction had 10 bases not matched to a gene; V was cut back by 0 bases and J by 8 bases. The CDR3 totals 15 residues. Germline V gene sequence: CDR1 DFQATT, CDR2 SNEGSKA (reference sequence). The CDR3 region is CSARDRLAASYEQFF. As DNA, the CDR3 is TGCAGTGCTAGAGATCGGCTAGCGGCGTCCTATGAGCAGTTCTTC.

There are a few counts of this clonotype. V usage is TRBV5-1 and J usage is TRBJ2-3; 7 nucleotides line up with TRBD2. V lost 0 bases, J lost 6 bases, and 13 bases stayed unmatched. The CDR3 has 17 amino acids. CDR1 SGHRS and CDR2 YFSETQ come from the germline V gene. The DNA of the CDR3 is TGCGCCAGCAGCTTGGATCCGACGGGAGGATCGTCTGATACGCAGTATTTT. Protein: CASSLDPTGGSSDTQYF.

This clonotype was observed a few times. This chain connects TRBV28 to TRBJ2-1; D possibly corresponds to TRBD2 (5 bases). Germline V CDR1 and CDR2: MDHEN, SYDVKM. This CDR3 has 15 amino acids. Trimming removed 5 bases from V and 6 bases from J, with 17 bases in between. CDR3 in DNA: TGTGCCAGCAGTCGCCTGGTTCTAGCTATCAATGAGCAGTTCTTC. Residues: CASSRLVLAINEQFF.

This chain joins TRBV3-1 and TRBJ2-7, with 15 bases matching TRBD2. The V gene's germline CDR1 is LGHDT and CDR2 YNNKEL (reference sequence). This CDR3 comprises 18 residues. The V gene end was trimmed by 6 bases and the J gene end by 0 bases; junction bases not matched to a gene: 9. CDR3 in DNA: TGTGCCAGCAGTTCCGGGACTAGCGGGGGGCCTAGCTCCTACGAGCAGTACTTC. It specifies CASSSGTSGGPSSYEQYF.

This clonotype was counted only a few times. CDR3 in amino acids: CASSLVAGPGANVLTF. The CDR3 bases are TGTGCCAGCAGTTTAGTGGCTGGCCCTGGGGCCAACGTCCTGACTTTC. This chain joins TRBV12-3 or TRBV12-4 and TRBJ2-6, with D unresolved. The CDR3 loop spans 16 amino acids. Trimming removed 1 base from V and 2 bases from J, with 9 bases in between.

This clonotype appeared a few times. J is TRBJ2-1 and V is TRBV6-1; TRBD2 matches at 14 bases. The CDR3 consists of 16 residues. Losses at the gene ends were 7 bases for V and 7 bases for J; bases not matched to a gene: 9. CDR1 is MNHNS, CDR2 SASEGT, per germline. This chain's CDR3 is CASNPGTSGSGNEQFF. CDR3 bases: TGTGCCAGCAACCCCGGGACTAGCGGGAGCGGTAATGAGCAGTTCTTC.

This clonotype turned up a few times. The chain combines TRBV3-1 with TRBJ2-7; 10 nucleotides line up with TRBD2. The CDR3 extends over 13 amino acids. CDR1 and CDR2 from the germline V gene are LGHDT and YNNKEL (reference sequence). Losses at the gene ends were 4 bases for V and 7 bases for J; bases not matched to a gene: 4. The CDR3 DNA reads as TGTGCCAGCAGCCCCTTACTAGCGGGGGAGCAGTACTTC. This translates into CASSPLLAGEQYF.

This clonotype was observed a handful of times. The chain joins TRBV5-1 to TRBJ2-7; a possible D gene is TRBD2 (5 bases). This CDR3 region has 13 residues. The V end was cut by 2 bases, the J end by 2 bases, with 8 bases between. In germline, CDR1 is SGHRS, CDR2 YFSETQ. The CDR3 nucleotides read TGCGCCAGCAGCTTTGAGGGAACCTACGAGCAGTACTTC. Translated, it gives CASSFEGTYEQYF.

This clonotype occurred a few times. This chain joins TRBV5-1 and TRBJ1-3; tentative D call: TRBD1 (5 bases). CDR3 length: 17 amino acids. V was cut by 2 bases and J by 0 bases, with 15 bases left in between. CDR1 SGHRS and CDR2 YFSETQ come from the germline V gene. CDR3 bases: TGCGCCAGCAGCTTACTGGGGACTCCTAGCTCTGGAAACACCATATATTTT. Its protein product is CASSLLGTPSSGNTIYF.

This chain connects TRBV12-3 or TRBV12-4 to TRBJ2-1, with D possibly being TRBD2 (6 bases). This CDR3 is 13 amino acids long. The V end lost 4 bases, the J end lost 5 bases, and 9 bases lay between the germline ends. CDR3 nucleotides: TGTGCCAGCAGTTGGAGGACTAACAATGAGCAGTTCTTC. Protein: CASSWRTNNEQFF.

A few counts support this clonotype. The gene calls are TRBV19 and TRBJ2-2, with D tentatively TRBD1 (5 bases). The CDR3 is 12 amino acids. V lost 11 bases to trimming and J lost 1 base, with 8 bases between them. Germline V CDR1 and CDR2: LNHDA, SQIVND (reference sequence). CDR3 region: CASGQNTGELFF. The CDR3 region has the DNA TGTGCCTCCGGACAGAACACCGGGGAGCTGTTTTTT.

The chain is built from TRBV28 and TRBJ2-7, with TRBD2 matching 7 bases. Trimming removed 6 bases from V and 7 bases from J; junction bases left unmatched: 18. The germline V gene has CDR1 MDHEN and CDR2 SYDVKM. This CDR3 comprises 16 residues. CDR3 amino acids: CASRLLGGGTFGEQYF. The CDR3 nucleotides read TGTGCCAGCAGGCTGCTGGGGGGAGGGACCTTTGGGGAGCAGTACTTC.

V gene TRBV18 combines with J gene TRBJ1-2; TRBD1 agrees at 8 bases. The ends lost 1 base at V and 5 bases at J; junction bases unmatched: 6. The CDR3 extends over 15 amino acids. CDR1 is KGHSH and CDR2 is LQKENI in the germline V gene. The CDR3 sequence: CASSPLDRVGYGYTF. In nucleotides, the CDR3 is TGTGCCAGCTCACCACTGGACAGGGTTGGGTATGGCTACACCTTC.

The V and J genes are TRBV20-1 and TRBJ2-1, with TRBD2 matching 12 bases. V dropped 6 bases and J dropped 3; count of bases not matched to a gene: 6. Germline CDR1 DFQATT, CDR2 SNEGSKA (reference sequence). The CDR3 loop spans 15 amino acids. CDR3 nucleotides: TGCAGTGCCATTTCGACTAGCGGGAGCTACAATGAGCAGTTCTTC. This gives the protein CSAISTSGSYNEQFF.

This clonotype was seen a handful of times. The genes are TRBV27 and TRBJ2-7, with D perhaps matching TRBD2 (5 bases). V lost 10 bases and J lost 3, with 10 bases in between. The CDR3 is 11 residues long. Germline V gene data show CDR1 as MNHEY and CDR2 as SMNVEV (reference sequence). The CDR3 DNA sequence: TGTGCCACCCGAGGGAACTACGAGCAGTACTTC. The encoded protein is CATRGNYEQYF.

The chain uses TRBV12-3 or TRBV12-4 and TRBJ2-3; tentative D call: TRBD1 (5 bases). The CDR3 spans 16 residues. Trimming pared 1 base from V and 2 bases from J, leaving 13 bases between. CDR3: CASSLDLRANTDTQYF. The CDR3 nucleotides are TGTGCCAGCAGTTTAGATCTCAGGGCAAACACAGATACGCAGTATTTT.

The chain joins TRBV27 to TRBJ2-7; D might be TRBD2 (6 bases). This CDR3 has 14 residues. V was clipped by 3 bases and J by 2 bases, with 11 bases between them. CDR1 is MNHEY, CDR2 SMNVEV, per germline (reference sequence). The CDR3 reads CASSFMRGTYEQYF. In DNA form, the CDR3 reads TGTGCCAGCAGTTTTATGCGGGGAACCTACGAGCAGTACTTC.

The CDR3 DNA follows: TGTGCCAGCAGTACCACCCAGGGACTTGGAAGTTCACCCCTCCACTTT. The encoded protein is CASSTTQGLGSSPLHF. The genes are TRBV28 and TRBJ1-6; possibly TRBD1 for D (5 bases). The V end lost 5 bases, the J end lost 9 bases, and 20 bases lay between the germline ends. The CDR3 runs 16 residues. CDR1 is MDHEN, CDR2 SYDVKM, per germline.

This clonotype was found a few times. This sequence joins TRBV10-3 and TRBJ2-3; maybe TRBD2 (6 bases). The germline gives CDR1 ENHRY, CDR2 SYGVKD. Trimming took off 2 bases at V and 0 bases at J, with 12 bases between the two ends. The CDR3 is 16 residues long. As DNA, the CDR3 is TGTGCCATCAGTGAGCGGGGCGGGGCTAGCACAGATACGCAGTATTTT. This gives the protein CAISERGGASTDTQYF.

This chain connects TRBV10-3 to TRBJ1-2; no definite D call. Germline V gene sequence: CDR1 ENHRY, CDR2 SYGVKD. CDR3 length equals 14 residues. V was shortened by 0 bases and J by 4 bases, with 9 bases between the two germline ends. Here the CDR3 reads CAISESGQFYGYTF. CDR3 nucleotides: TGTGCCATCAGTGAGTCTGGGCAGTTCTATGGCTACACCTTC.

The chain is built from TRBV20-1 and TRBJ2-1; D is ambiguous. There are 15 residues in the CDR3. V was trimmed by 0 bases and J by 2 bases, leaving 11 bases between them. Looked up from germline, CDR1 is DFQATT and CDR2 is SNEGSKA (reference sequence). This chain's CDR3 is CSARDRYAAYNEQFF. In DNA, the CDR3 is TGCAGTGCTAGAGATCGTTACGCGGCCTACAATGAGCAGTTCTTC.

The CDR3 DNA sequence: TGTGCCAGTAGTATTGGGCGGGATCATGAGCAGTTCTTC. Amino acids: CASSIGRDHEQFF. The chain is built from TRBV19 and TRBJ2-1, with a weak D call TRBD2 (6 bases). Germline V gene data show CDR1 as LNHDA and CDR2 as SQIVND (reference sequence). The CDR3 extends over 13 amino acids. The V end lost 3 bases, the J end lost 8 bases, and 11 bases lay between the germline ends.

As concerns this clonotype: With a much larger clone just one base away, this may be a read error. This chain connects TRBV10-3 to TRBJ2-1; the D is unclear. This CDR3 has 12 amino acids. The V end was cut by 10 bases, the J end by 0 bases, with 7 bases between. Germline V CDR1 and CDR2: ENHRY, SYGVKD. The CDR3 sequence: CASRFSYNEQFF. The CDR3 DNA reads TGTGCCAGCAGGTTCTCCTACAATGAGCAGTTCTTC.

This clonotype has only a few counts. This sequence joins TRBV19 and TRBJ2-1; 14 nucleotides match TRBD2. Germline values: CDR1 LNHDA, CDR2 SQIVND (reference sequence). Germline trimming cut 5 bases from V and 5 bases from J; bases unmatched to any gene: 17. This CDR3 comprises 20 residues. As DNA, the CDR3 is TGTGCCAGTAGTTCCGGGACTAGCGGGAGTACATGGTTTCCGGACAATGAGCAGTTCTTC. Translated: CASSSGTSGSTWFPDNEQFF.